The source of this TCR beta chain is a study of CD8 T cells in Susac syndrome. Broader study findings: The number of Susac-specific public clones found was about 15 in total CD8+ repertoires and several in CD8+ TEMRA repertoires.

With random hexamers, reverse transcription was performed on roughly 0.5 to 1 ug of RNA. TCRdb independently ran MiXCR on the immunoSEQ multiplex PCR reads; one entry per CDR3 protein. The sample yields some 120,000 distinct CDR3 sequences, around 94% seen once. The CDR3 is 13 amino acids. Trimming pared 0 bases from V and 5 bases from J, leaving 7 bases between. Per germline, CDR1 LNHDA and CDR2 SQIVND (reference sequence). Negative magnetic isolation gave CD8+ and CD4+ cells; FACS enriched CD8+ TEMRA. Concerning this clonotype itself: Its antigen is unidentified.

Sequenced sample: CD8+ T cells from PBMCs. This chain uses TRBV19 with TRBJ2-5; D unclear. The source is a human donor with Susac syndrome. The CDR3 is CASSIDPGETQYF. CDR3 sequence (DNA): TGTGCCAGTAGTATAGATCCCGGGGAGACCCAGTACTTC.